One sample yielded the 28 T cell receptor beta chains listed below, sequenced in a study of cytomegalovirus exposure and HLA in healthy donors. The PCR was carried out with 60 Vbeta primers and 13 Jbeta primers. Data came from immunoSEQ multiplex PCR; TCRdb stores just in-frame clones and leaves some out. The repertoire consists of roughly 67,000 clones, with approximately 80% occurring once and the leading ten covering about 2.9%. Sequenced material: PBMCs. The receptors originated from a woman aged 30 to 39 in good health and CMV-seronegative.

The chain carries TRBV4-1 and TRBJ2-3; D might be TRBD1 (5 bases). V lost 3 bases and J lost 7, with 20 bases in between. The CDR3 runs to 16 residues. Germline V gene lookup returns CDR1 MGHRA and CDR2 YSYEKL. CDR3 protein: CASSHKTPTAVNTQYF. CDR3 DNA sequence: TGCGCCAGCAGCCACAAGACTCCGACAGCCGTGAATACGCAGTATTTT.

The chain carries TRBV5-4 and TRBJ2-1; TRBD2 agrees at 16 bases. Germline assignment: CDR1 SGHNT and CDR2 YYREEE (reference sequence). With V trimmed by 4 bases and J by 8 bases, 3 bases remained unmatched. This CDR3 comprises 15 residues. CDR3 DNA: TGTGCCAGCAGCGGGGGACTAGCGGGGGGGTATGAGCAGTTCTTC. It specifies CASSGGLAGGYEQFF.

V gene TRBV5-6 combines with J gene TRBJ1-3; tentatively, D is TRBD1 (6 bases). Between the trimmed V and J ends, which lost 0 bases and 0 bases, there was a span of 10 bases. Germline-derived CDR1 and CDR2 are SGHDT and YYEEEE. CDR3 length: 16 residues. In nucleotides, the CDR3 is TGTGCCAGCAGCTTGGGGGCGGGGGCCTCTGGAAACACCATATATTTT. It codes for CASSLGAGASGNTIYF.

The count of this clone is one. The chain joins TRBV7-6 to TRBJ1-4; no reliable D call. The CDR3 consists of 14 residues. Per the germline V gene, CDR1 is SGHVS and CDR2 is FNYEAQ. V shed 4 bases and J shed 8 bases, with 14 bases lying between them. The CDR3, as DNA: TGTGCCAGCAGCTCGACAAGGCCCTGGGAAAAACTGTTTTTT. Amino acid sequence: CASSSTRPWEKLFF.

The chain is built from TRBV11-3 and TRBJ1-1; maybe TRBD1 (6 bases). Germline CDR1 and CDR2: SGHNT and YENEEA. Trimming pared 5 bases from V and 6 bases from J, leaving 19 bases between. This CDR3 contains 15 residues. The CDR3 DNA reads as TGTGCCAGCAGCCGAGCCCACCAGACAGGTTCTGAAGCTTTCTTT. Protein: CASSRAHQTGSEAFF.

The gene calls are TRBV28 and TRBJ1-2; 7 nucleotides align to TRBD1. This CDR3 has 16 residues. The germline V gene encodes CDR1 MDHEN and CDR2 SYDVKM. V shed 5 bases, J shed 2 bases, and the junction held 11 bases outside the gene matches. This CDR3 is CASSQGGVAGNYGYTF. The CDR3 bases are TGTGCCAGCAGTCAGGGGGGTGTCGCAGGAAACTATGGCTACACCTTC.

The rearrangement joins TRBV27 to TRBJ2-3; 7 bases are shared with TRBD2. The length of the CDR3 is 15 residues. The junction had 3 bases not matched to a gene; V was cut back by 3 bases and J by 0 bases. Germline V gene sequence: CDR1 MNHEY, CDR2 SMNVEV (reference sequence). DNA of the CDR3: TGTGCCAGCAGTTTTAGAGCGGGGAGCACAGATACGCAGTATTTT. Translating gives CASSFRAGSTDTQYF.

The chain combines TRBV7-9 with TRBJ2-5, with D possibly TRBD1 on 6 matching bases. V lost 5 bases to trimming and J lost 0 bases, with 13 bases between them. The germline V gene encodes CDR1 SEHNR and CDR2 FQNEAQ (reference sequence). This CDR3 is built from 15 residues. The CDR3 nucleotides read TGTGCCAGCAGCCGGGACATAAGGTACCAAGAGACCCAGTACTTC. This sequence encodes CASSRDIRYQETQYF.

The table lists this clone with a count of one. The rearrangement joins TRBV6-5 to TRBJ1-1; D call uncertain. Germline CDR1 is MNHEY and CDR2 is SVGAGI. With 10 bases removed from V and 1 base from J, the gap between germline ends came to 13 bases. The CDR3 has 13 amino acids. The CDR3: CAIKREGNTEAFF. The CDR3 DNA sequence: TGTGCCATTAAAAGGGAGGGGAACACTGAAGCTTTCTTT.

The chain is built from TRBV6-5 and TRBJ2-3, with TRBD2 identical over 7 bases. Per the germline V gene, CDR1 is MNHEY and CDR2 is SVGAGI. Losses at the gene ends were 8 bases for V and 2 bases for J; bases not matched to a gene: 10. The length of the CDR3 is 15 residues. DNA for the CDR3: TGTGCCAGCGGGACGGGGAGCGGGGTCACAGATACGCAGTATTTT. This gives the protein CASGTGSGVTDTQYF.

This chain joins TRBV7-9 and TRBJ1-4; D gene uncertain. The CDR3 is 14 residues long. Trimming stripped 5 bases from V and 5 bases from J, with 12 bases between. The germline gives CDR1 SEHNR, CDR2 FQNEAQ (reference sequence). The CDR3 spells CASSPRDKNEKLFF. CDR3 DNA: TGTGCCAGCAGCCCCCGGGATAAAAATGAAAAACTGTTTTTT.

DNA for the CDR3: TGTGCCAGCTCACCTAGCCACGAGCAGTACTTC. It translates to CASSPSHEQYF. The chain has TRBV18 and TRBJ2-7; no firm D call. Looked up from germline, CDR1 is KGHSH and CDR2 is LQKENI. The CDR3 extends over 11 amino acids. The V and J ends lost 3 bases and 5 bases respectively, with 5 bases between them.

This clone was found a few times. An end of the junction does not agree with germline; a read error may underlie this. V gene TRBV20-1 combines with J gene TRBJ2-7; a weak D match, TRBD1 (6 bases). The CDR3 contains 11 residues. Germline loops: CDR1 DFQATT, CDR2 SNEGSKA (reference sequence). The CDR3 sequence: CSARDSGGHLF. The CDR3 DNA reads TGCAGTGCTAGGGACAGTGGTGGCCACCTATTC.

The V gene is TRBV27, the J gene TRBJ1-2; TRBD1 matches at 9 bases. The ends lost 4 bases at V and 5 bases at J; junction bases unmatched: 2. Germline-derived CDR1 and CDR2 are MNHEY and SMNVEV (reference sequence). The CDR3 totals 13 residues. CDR3 sequence: CASSSTGGYGYTF. CDR3 nucleotides: TGTGCCAGCAGTTCGACAGGGGGGTATGGCTACACCTTC.

V is TRBV10-1 and J is TRBJ2-7; D unresolved. The germline V gene encodes CDR1 WNHNN and CDR2 SYGVQD (reference sequence). The CDR3 runs to 14 residues. V was shortened by 5 bases and J by 3 bases, with 14 bases between the two germline ends. CDR3 region: CASSRIGRYYEQYF. Here the CDR3 DNA reads TGCGCCAGCAGTAGGATCGGCAGGTACTACGAGCAGTACTTC.

V is TRBV29-1 and J is TRBJ2-1; TRBD2 matches 13 bases. The V gene's germline CDR1 is SQVTM and CDR2 ANQGSEA. The CDR3 runs to 17 residues. J lost 3 bases, V lost 7 bases, and 12 bases had no gene match. The CDR3 here is CSAPGLAGRRDYNEQFF. The CDR3 DNA reads as TGCAGCGCCCCGGGACTAGCGGGGAGACGAGACTACAATGAGCAGTTCTTC.

This clone has more than one count but fewer than ten. The genes are TRBV28 and TRBJ2-7, with TRBD2 as a possible D gene (6 bases). Germline CDR1 is MDHEN and CDR2 is SYDVKM. The CDR3 covers 14 residues. V lost 7 bases, J lost 2 bases, and 15 bases lay in between. Written as DNA, the CDR3 is TGTGCCAGCATTGCGGCGGGGCAAGCCTACGAGCAGTACTTC. Residues: CASIAAGQAYEQYF.

V gene TRBV28 combines with J gene TRBJ2-4, with 12 bases aligning to TRBD2. Looked up from germline, CDR1 is MDHEN and CDR2 is SYDVKM. The CDR3 is made up of 15 amino acids. V trimming: 9 bases; J trimming: 6 bases; junction bases outside the gene matches: 9. The CDR3 DNA sequence: TGTGCCAGTGGCCTAGCGGGGGGGGGCGGAAACATTCAGTACTTC. It encodes CASGLAGGGGNIQYF.

This chain joins TRBV19 and TRBJ2-2, with D possibly matching TRBD1 (5 bases). CDR1 and CDR2 (germline): LNHDA, SQIVND (reference sequence). Trimming cost V 5 bases and J 4 bases, with 11 bases left between them. This CDR3 contains 14 residues. The CDR3 loop reads CASSAGHTTGELFF. For the CDR3, the DNA is TGTGCCAGTAGTGCAGGGCACACCACCGGGGAGCTGTTTTTT. Looking up the rest from reference TRBV19 and TRBJ2-2 gives the full variable domain: DGGITQSPKYLFRKEGQNVTLSCEQNLNHDAMYWYRQDPGQGLRLIYYSQIVNDFQKGDIAEGYSVSREKKESFPLTVTSAQKNPTAFYLCASSAGHTTGELFFGEGSRLTVL.

The rearrangement joins TRBV29-1 to TRBJ1-4; no firm D call. V lost 7 bases and J 5 bases, leaving 8 bases between the germline ends. Looked up from germline, CDR1 is SQVTM and CDR2 is ANQGSEA. The CDR3 has 11 amino acids. DNA for the CDR3: TGCAGCGGACCGGGAAATGAAAAACTGTTTTTT. This codes for CSGPGNEKLFF.

The V and J genes are TRBV5-4 and TRBJ1-2; D is undetermined. The CDR3 is 11 residues long. Trimming removed 7 bases from V and 4 bases from J, with 8 bases in between. Looked up from germline, CDR1 is SGHNT and CDR2 is YYREEE (reference sequence). CDR3 residues: CASGWAYGYTF. Written as DNA, the CDR3 is TGTGCCAGCGGATGGGCCTATGGCTACACCTTC.

This clone was picked up a small number of times. The CDR3 sequence: CASSYSLWRTNTEAFF. The CDR3 DNA follows: TGTGCCAGCAGTTACTCGCTGTGGAGGACGAACACTGAAGCTTTCTTT. The V gene is TRBV6-6, the J gene TRBJ1-1; no definite D call. Between the trimmed V and J ends, which lost 0 bases and 1 base, there was a span of 12 bases. CDR1 is MNHNY, CDR2 SVGAGI, per germline (reference sequence). This CDR3 spans 16 amino acids.

The rearrangement uses TRBV5-1 and TRBJ1-1; 9 bases align to TRBD1. The CDR3 is 15 residues long. CDR1 SGHRS and CDR2 YFSETQ come from the germline V gene. J gave up 1 base and V 4 bases, and 5 bases lay outside the gene matches. The CDR3 sequence: CASSITGGSNTEAFF. CDR3 coding DNA: TGCGCCAGCAGCATTACAGGGGGCTCGAACACTGAAGCTTTCTTT.

The chain joins TRBV28 to TRBJ2-7; D perhaps matches TRBD2 (6 bases). With 8 bases removed from V and 5 bases from J, the gap between germline ends came to 25 bases. The CDR3 contains 16 residues. Germline V gene data show CDR1 as MDHEN and CDR2 as SYDVKM. Here the CDR3 reads CASFVGVGSRRDEQYF. CDR3 nucleotide sequence: TGTGCCAGCTTCGTGGGGGTTGGGTCCCGGAGGGACGAGCAGTACTTC.

This clone was picked up one time. An end of the junction differs from the germline gene, which may be a read error. The genes are TRBV7-9 and TRBJ2-1; 7 positions agree with TRBD1. The CDR3 is 16 residues long. Germline V CDR1 and CDR2: SEHNR, FQNEAQ (reference sequence). This chain's CDR3 is CSSSRNPGTALNEQFF. The CDR3 bases are TGTTCCAGCAGTCGCAATCCCGGGACAGCCCTCAATGAGCAGTTCTTC.

The chain couples TRBV7-9 to TRBJ2-1, with TRBD2 matching over 8 bases. CDR1 and CDR2 from the germline V gene are SEHNR and FQNEAQ (reference sequence). There are 16 residues in the CDR3. After removal of 4 bases from V and 0 bases from J, the junction contained 5 bases not matched to a gene. CDR3 nucleotides: TGTGCCAGCAGCTCAGGACTAGCTTCCTCCTACAATGAGCAGTTCTTC. Amino acid sequence: CASSSGLASSYNEQFF.

The chain carries TRBV2 and TRBJ2-2; 9 bases agree with TRBD1. The CDR3 is 13 residues long. V shed 6 bases, J shed 5 bases, and the junction held 1 base outside the gene matches. Per germline, CDR1 SNHLY and CDR2 FYNNEI. The CDR3 protein is CASRGTGTGELFF. The CDR3 DNA is TGTGCCAGCAGAGGGACAGGGACCGGGGAGCTGTTTTTT.

This rearrangement joins TRBV7-9 to TRBJ2-5; no firm D call. The better agreement between TRBJ2-7 and the DNA end casts doubt on the J call. In germline, CDR1 is SEHNR, CDR2 FQNEAQ (reference sequence). The CDR3 has 15 amino acids. In DNA form, the CDR3 reads TGTGCCAGCAGCTCCTTTGGCGGAAGCTCCTACGAGCAGTACTTC. Protein sequence: CASSSFGGSSYEQYF.